A single sample is the source of the 12 T cell receptor beta chains below, sequenced in a study of cytomegalovirus exposure and HLA in healthy donors. With 60 Vbeta and 13 Jbeta primers, the PCR was carried out. Method: immunoSEQ multiplex PCR; TCRdb's copy keeps in-frame clones and lacks some. This repertoire shows some 200,000 clones, around four fifths found once; its top ten account for over 2.5%. Specimen: PBMCs. These receptors originate from a female donor in good health and CMV-seronegative.

This chain joins TRBV10-1 and TRBJ2-3; 11 bases are a match to TRBD2. The germline CDR1 and CDR2 sequences are WNHNN and SYGVQD (reference sequence). Germline trimming cut 5 bases from V and 4 bases from J; bases unmatched to any gene: 2. The length of the CDR3 is 14 residues. CDR3 in amino acids: CASSQTSGADTQYF. The CDR3 DNA is TGCGCCAGCAGTCAGACTAGCGGGGCAGATACGCAGTATTTT.

The rearrangement links TRBV27 to TRBJ1-2; TRBD1 is a possible D gene (5 bases). The CDR3 runs to 15 residues. V shed 6 bases and J shed 2 bases, with 16 bases lying between them. Germline V CDR1 and CDR2: MNHEY, SMNVEV (reference sequence). The CDR3 region is CASSPLQEINYGYTF. The CDR3 DNA sequence: TGTGCCAGCAGCCCCTTACAGGAGATAAACTATGGCTACACCTTC.

The chain joins TRBV5-1 to TRBJ1-1; the D is unclear. V was pared by 1 base and J by 2 bases, with 6 bases between. The germline V gene encodes CDR1 SGHRS and CDR2 YFSETQ. This CDR3 region has 13 residues. The CDR3 is CASSLSSNTEAFF. Here the CDR3 DNA reads TGCGCCAGCAGCTTGTCATCAAACACTGAAGCTTTCTTT.

The count of this clone is one. The chain uses TRBV5-1 and TRBJ2-1; TRBD2 matches at 11 bases. Germline V lookup: CDR1 SGHRS, CDR2 YFSETQ. This CDR3 comprises 15 residues. With V trimmed by 0 bases and J by 8 bases, 4 bases remained unmatched. The DNA of the CDR3 is TGCGCCAGCAGCTTGGAGGGTAGCGGGGGGGATGAGCAGTTCTTC. Translated: CASSLEGSGGDEQFF.

This clone was seen more than once but under ten times. The rearrangement uses TRBV6-5 and TRBJ1-1; D perhaps matches TRBD1 (6 bases). Germline-derived CDR1 and CDR2 are MNHEY and SVGAGI. V lost 3 bases to trimming and J lost 5 bases, with 10 bases between them. The CDR3 consists of 13 residues. CDR3 residues: CASSYGGRTEAFF. CDR3 sequence (DNA): TGTGCCAGCAGTTATGGGGGCCGAACTGAAGCTTTCTTT.

The chain has TRBV19 and TRBJ1-4; D is undetermined. The ends were cut back, 7 bases at V and 8 bases at J, with 17 bases in the middle. The germline CDR1 and CDR2 sequences are LNHDA and SQIVND (reference sequence). CDR3 size: 14 residues. CDR3 bases: TGTGCCAGTACATTTATGGATCGGGAAGAAAAACTGTTTTTT. Translated, it gives CASTFMDREEKLFF.

This clone was counted a few times. DNA of the CDR3: TGCAGCGTTATGGGACAGGGGGCAAAGGATGGCTACACCTTC. It specifies CSVMGQGAKDGYTF. V usage is TRBV29-1 and J usage is TRBJ1-2; 12 bases align to TRBD1. Germline V lookup: CDR1 SQVTM, CDR2 ANQGSEA. The J segment lost 6 bases and the V segment lost 5 bases, leaving 7 bases of the junction unmatched. The CDR3 totals 14 residues.

The CDR3 loop is CASSGVAGSTDTQYF. The CDR3 DNA sequence: TGTGCCAGCAGTGGAGTAGCGGGAAGCACAGATACGCAGTATTTT. The rearrangement links TRBV6-4 to TRBJ2-3; 8 bases are a match to TRBD2. Trimming took 4 bases from V and 0 from J; bases not matched to a gene: 3. The CDR3 consists of 15 residues. Looked up from germline, CDR1 is MRHNA and CDR2 is SNTAGT.

This clone was recorded a few times. The J gene is TRBJ2-1, the V gene TRBV28, with TRBD2 matching 11 bases. Germline-derived CDR1 and CDR2 are MDHEN and SYDVKM. J lost 8 bases, V lost 7 bases, and 7 bases had no gene match. The CDR3 length is 14 residues. CDR3 protein: CASKIAGGLDEQFF. The DNA for the CDR3 is TGTGCCAGCAAGATAGCGGGAGGGCTCGATGAGCAGTTCTTC.

This clone was counted once. The V gene is TRBV30, the J gene TRBJ2-2; D perhaps matches TRBD1 (5 bases). CDR1 and CDR2 (germline): GTSNPN, SVGIG (reference sequence). With 5 bases removed from V and 0 bases from J, the gap between germline ends came to 10 bases. The CDR3 runs to 14 residues. CDR3 coding DNA: TGTGCCTGGCAGGGCAACGCGAACACCGGGGAGCTGTTTTTT. This translates into CAWQGNANTGELFF. Full variable domain (missing parts from reference TRBV30 and TRBJ2-2): SQTIHQWPATLVQPVGSPLSLECTVEGTSNPNLYWYRQAAGRGLQLLFYSVGIGQISSEVPQNLSASRPQDRQFILSSKKLLLSDSGFYLCAWQGNANTGELFFGEGSRLTVL.

The chain links TRBV7-9 to TRBJ1-5; D is possibly TRBD1 (5 bases). Trimming removed 5 bases from V and 3 bases from J, with 17 bases in between. Germline loops: CDR1 SEHNR, CDR2 FQNEAQ (reference sequence). The CDR3 sequence is 16 residues long. CDR3 region: CASSPPGLGLNQPQHF. CDR3 nucleotides: TGTGCCAGCAGCCCACCCGGGTTGGGGCTCAATCAGCCCCAGCATTTT.

This clone was detected only a few times. The chain couples TRBV4-1 to TRBJ1-3; weak D call: TRBD1 (5 bases). Germline V gene data show CDR1 as MGHRA and CDR2 as YSYEKL. Deletions cut 3 bases from V and 2 bases from J, with 11 bases between. The CDR3 is 15 amino acids. The CDR3 reads CASSQGRSAGNTIYF. In DNA, the CDR3 is TGCGCCAGCAGCCAGGGGCGATCCGCTGGAAACACCATATATTTT.